This paragraph covers one T cell receptor (beta chain) sequence. The PCR ran on 60 Vbeta and 13 Jbeta primers. Measured with immunoSEQ multiplex PCR; TCRdb has only the in-frame clones, and not every one. This listing includes just over 40,000 clones. This record belongs to a study of cytomegalovirus exposure and HLA in healthy donors. This TCR was recovered from a man aged 25-40 years in good health and CMV-seronegative. Sequenced sample: PBMCs.

The CDR3 DNA reads as TGTGCCAGCAGCTTGAGGGTAGCGGGAGAGGTTGAGCAGTTCTTC. It translates to CASSLRVAGEVEQFF. J is TRBJ2-1 and V is TRBV5-4, with 9 bases identical to TRBD2. The V segment lost 1 base and the J segment 9 bases; nucleotides outside the gene matches: 8. Germline-derived CDR1 and CDR2 are SGHNT and YYREEE (reference sequence). This CDR3 region has 15 residues.